Sequencing of this T cell receptor (beta chain) was carried out in a study of cytomegalovirus exposure and HLA in healthy donors. Germline V CDR1 and CDR2: MNHNS, SASEGT. There are 13 residues in the CDR3. The V gene lost 4 bases and the J gene lost 1 base, with 7 bases spanning the gap. The protocol was immunoSEQ multiplex PCR, while the TCRdb copy is restricted to in-frame clones and leaves out a portion. The table shows some 69,000 clones, with 96% occurring only once. This clonotype originated in a man younger than 30 in good health and CMV-seronegative. The material sequenced was PBMCs. The V gene is TRBV6-1, the J gene TRBJ1-1, with D possibly matching TRBD1 (6 bases). CDR3 amino acids: CASSGRGNTEAFF. CDR3 DNA: TGTGCCAGCAGTGGCAGGGGGAACACTGAAGCTTTCTTT.